A selection of T cell receptor beta chains follows, all from one sample in a study of identical twins. TCRdb reprocessed the 5' RACE reads via MiXCR and lists one record per CDR3 protein. The data contain hundreds of thousands of distinct CDR3 sequences, 5.5% to 7.5% of them singletons. The sample was naive T cells sorted from blood. The receptors originated from a man between 18 and 29 years old in good health. Both conserved end residues are part of each CDR3. Fields, in order: CDR3 length, D gene, V gene, clone size, J gene, CDR3 protein, CDR3 DNA. D genes are given only for firm matches. A clone size is listed for some rows: how often the clone was seen (once, few, many), or a class if it is expanded.

>16|TRBD1|TRBV29-1|many|TRBJ2-3
CSARGGTGGSTDTQYF
TGCAGCGCCCGAGGAGGGACAGGGGGTTCAACAGATACGCAGTATTTT
>10|-|TRBV29-1|many|TRBJ1-1
CSVVEGRAFF
TGCAGCGTTGTCGAGGGGCGAGCTTTCTTT
>14|-|TRBV29-1|many|TRBJ2-7
CSVGPQKNSYEQYF
TGCAGCGTCGGGCCACAAAAAAACTCCTACGAGCAGTACTTC
>17|-|TRBV14|-|TRBJ1-6
CASSQGSHRSYNSPLHF
TGTGCCAGCAGCCAAGGTTCACATAGGTCCTATAATTCACCCCTCCACTTT
>14|TRBD1|TRBV5-1|few|TRBJ2-4
CASSSGQGFNIQYF
TGCGCCAGCAGCTCGGGACAGGGTTTTAACATTCAGTACTTC
>15|-|TRBV20-1|many|TRBJ2-1
CSAEDYFGSYNEQFF
TGCAGTGCCGAAGACTATTTCGGGTCCTACAATGAGCAGTTCTTC
>15|TRBD2|TRBV7-9|-|TRBJ2-5
CASSSAGTSGKTQYF
TGTGCCAGCAGCTCCGCGGGGACTAGCGGAAAGACCCAGTACTTC
>14|-|TRBV10-1|many|TRBJ2-2
CASSESEVSGELFF
TGCGCCAGCAGTGAGTCCGAAGTGAGCGGGGAGCTGTTTTTT
>18|TRBD2|TRBV15|many|TRBJ2-1
CATSRAPPLAGSYNEQFF
TGTGCCACCAGCAGAGCCCCCCCCCTAGCGGGCTCCTACAATGAGCAGTTCTTC
>13|-|TRBV4-3|many|TRBJ2-7
CASSHNRGGEQYF
TGCGCCAGCAGCCACAACAGGGGAGGCGAGCAGTACTTC
>15|TRBD2|TRBV18|few|TRBJ2-1
CASSPPSGRWDEQFF
TGTGCCAGCTCACCTCCAAGCGGGAGGTGGGATGAGCAGTTCTTC
>10|-|TRBV11-2|-|TRBJ2-1
CASSLRDLIF
TGTGCCAGCAGCCTGCGGGACCTCATCTTC
>15|TRBD2|TRBV20-1|many|TRBJ2-1
CSARSGLAAYNEQFF
TGCAGTGCTAGATCAGGACTAGCGGCTTACAATGAGCAGTTCTTC
>16|-|TRBV5-6|many|TRBJ2-1
CASSAGRRRTYNEQFF
TGTGCCAGCAGCGCCGGTCGGCGGAGGACCTACAATGAGCAGTTCTTC
>13|-|TRBV4-3|-|TRBJ2-3
CASSQDMTDTQYF
TGCGCCAGCAGCCAAGATATGACGGATACGCAGTATTTT
>14|TRBD2|TRBV29-1|many|TRBJ2-1
CSVILAGGYNEQFF
TGCAGCGTCATCTTAGCGGGAGGGTATAATGAGCAGTTCTTC
>15|TRBD2|TRBV5-4|-|TRBJ2-1
CASSWGLAGSNEQFF
TGTGCCAGCAGCTGGGGGCTAGCGGGATCAAATGAGCAGTTCTTC
>14|-|TRBV6-1|few|TRBJ1-4
CASTAGISGEKLFF
TGTGCCAGCACGGCAGGGATTAGTGGCGAAAAACTGTTTTTT
>15|-|TRBV4-1|few|TRBJ1-1
CASSRGAGGNTEAFF
TGCGCCAGCAGCCGGGGGGCTGGGGGGAACACTGAAGCTTTCTTT
>17|TRBD2|TRBV5-5|many|TRBJ2-2
CASSLLAPPSNTGELFF
TGTGCCAGCAGCTTACTAGCGCCCCCATCGAACACCGGGGAGCTGTTTTTT
>14|TRBD1|TRBV5-5|many|TRBJ2-1
CASIADRGYNEQFF
TGTGCCAGCATAGCGGACAGGGGCTACAATGAGCAGTTCTTC
>12|-|TRBV29-1|-|TRBJ2-5
CSVRLIGETQYF
TGCAGCGTGCGACTCATCGGGGAGACCCAGTACTTC
>18|-|TRBV21-1|few|TRBJ2-1
CASSKGGQGSHIGNEQFF
TGTGCCAGCAGCAAGGGGGGACAGGGGTCACACATTGGCAATGAGCAGTTCTTC